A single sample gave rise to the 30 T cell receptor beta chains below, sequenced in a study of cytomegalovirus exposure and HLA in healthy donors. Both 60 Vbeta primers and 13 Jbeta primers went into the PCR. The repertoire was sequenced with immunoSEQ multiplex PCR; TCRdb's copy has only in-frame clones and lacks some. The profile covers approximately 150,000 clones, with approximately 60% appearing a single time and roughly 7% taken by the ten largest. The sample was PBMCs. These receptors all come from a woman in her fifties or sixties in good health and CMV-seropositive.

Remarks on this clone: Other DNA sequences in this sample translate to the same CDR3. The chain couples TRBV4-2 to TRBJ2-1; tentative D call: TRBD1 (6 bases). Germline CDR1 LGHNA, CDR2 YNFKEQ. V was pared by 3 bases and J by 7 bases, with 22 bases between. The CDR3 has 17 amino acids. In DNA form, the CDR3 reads TGTGCCAGCAGCCATCGAGCACAGGGAAATCGGAATAATGAGCAGTTCTTC. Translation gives CASSHRAQGNRNNEQFF.

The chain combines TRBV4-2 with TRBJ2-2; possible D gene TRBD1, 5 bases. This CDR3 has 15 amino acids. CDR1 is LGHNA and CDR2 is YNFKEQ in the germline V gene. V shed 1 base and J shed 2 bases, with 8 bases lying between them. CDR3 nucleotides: TGTGCCAGCAGCCAAGGACAGCCTAACACCGGGGAGCTGTTTTTT. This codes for CASSQGQPNTGELFF.

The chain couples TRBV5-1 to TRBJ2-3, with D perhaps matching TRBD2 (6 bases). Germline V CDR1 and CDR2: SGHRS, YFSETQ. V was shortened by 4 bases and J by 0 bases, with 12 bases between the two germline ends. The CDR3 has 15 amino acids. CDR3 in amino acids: CASSIAGTSTDTQYF. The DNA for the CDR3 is TGCGCCAGCAGCATAGCCGGGACTAGCACAGATACGCAGTATTTT.

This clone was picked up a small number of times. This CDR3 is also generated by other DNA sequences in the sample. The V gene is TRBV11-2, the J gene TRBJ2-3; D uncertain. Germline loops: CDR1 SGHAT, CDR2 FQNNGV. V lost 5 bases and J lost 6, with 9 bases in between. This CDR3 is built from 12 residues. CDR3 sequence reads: CASSPSRDTQYF. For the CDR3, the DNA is TGTGCCAGCAGCCCCTCCCGGGATACGCAGTATTTT.

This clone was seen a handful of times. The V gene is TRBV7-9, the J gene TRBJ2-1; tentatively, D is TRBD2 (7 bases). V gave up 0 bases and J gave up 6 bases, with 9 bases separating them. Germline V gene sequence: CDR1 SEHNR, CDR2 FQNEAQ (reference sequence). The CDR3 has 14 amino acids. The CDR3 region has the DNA TGTGCCAGCAGCTTAGCGGGAGGGGGCAATGAGCAGTTCTTC. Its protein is CASSLAGGGNEQFF.

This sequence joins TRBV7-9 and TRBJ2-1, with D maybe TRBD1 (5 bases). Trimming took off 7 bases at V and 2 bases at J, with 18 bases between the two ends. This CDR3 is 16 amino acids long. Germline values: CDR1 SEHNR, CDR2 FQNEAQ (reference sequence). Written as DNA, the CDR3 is TGTGCCAGCATCCCCCCAGGACACGGACCCTACAATGAGCAGTTCTTC. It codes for CASIPPGHGPYNEQFF. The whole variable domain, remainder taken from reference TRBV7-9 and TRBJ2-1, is DTGVSQNPRHKITKRGQNVTFRCDPISEHNRLYWYRQTLGQGPEFLTYFQNEAQLEKSRLLSDRFSAERPKGSFSTLEIQRTEQGDSAMYLCASIPPGHGPYNEQFFGPGTRLTVL.

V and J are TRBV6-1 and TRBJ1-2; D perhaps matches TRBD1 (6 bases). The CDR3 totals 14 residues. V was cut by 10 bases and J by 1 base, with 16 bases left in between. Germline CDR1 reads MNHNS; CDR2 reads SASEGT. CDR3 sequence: CATRWGGLNYGYTF. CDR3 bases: TGTGCCACCCGCTGGGGGGGCCTTAACTATGGCTACACCTTC.

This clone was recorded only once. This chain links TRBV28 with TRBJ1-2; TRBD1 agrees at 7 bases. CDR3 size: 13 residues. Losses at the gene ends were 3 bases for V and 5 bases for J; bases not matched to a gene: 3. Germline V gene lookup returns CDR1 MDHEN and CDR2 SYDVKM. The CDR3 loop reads CASSLATGYGYTF. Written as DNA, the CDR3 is TGTGCCAGCAGTTTGGCGACAGGGTATGGCTACACCTTC.

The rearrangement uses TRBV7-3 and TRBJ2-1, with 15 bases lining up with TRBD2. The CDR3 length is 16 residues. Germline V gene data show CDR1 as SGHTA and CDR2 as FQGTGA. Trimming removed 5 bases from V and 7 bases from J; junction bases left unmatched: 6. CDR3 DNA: TGTGCCAGCAGCCATGGGACTAGCGGGAGGAGGAATGAGCAGTTCTTC. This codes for CASSHGTSGRRNEQFF.

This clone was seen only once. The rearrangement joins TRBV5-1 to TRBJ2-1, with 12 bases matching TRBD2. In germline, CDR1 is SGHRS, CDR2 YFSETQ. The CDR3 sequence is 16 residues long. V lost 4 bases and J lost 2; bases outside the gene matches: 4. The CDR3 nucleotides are TGCGCCAGCAGCGTAGGACTAGCGGGACCCTACAATGAGCAGTTCTTC. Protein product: CASSVGLAGPYNEQFF. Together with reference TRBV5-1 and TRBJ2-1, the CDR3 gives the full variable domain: KAGVTQTPRYLIKTRGQQVTLSCSPISGHRSVSWYQQTPGQGLQFLFEYFSETQRNKGNFPGRFSGRQFSNSRSEMNVSTLELGDSALYLCASSVGLAGPYNEQFFGPGTRLTVL.

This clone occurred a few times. For the CDR3, the DNA is TGTGCCTGGAGTAAACAGGGAGCCATATATTTT. Protein product: CAWSKQGAIYF. The rearrangement joins TRBV30 to TRBJ1-3; D perhaps matches TRBD1 (6 bases). The length of the CDR3 is 11 residues. V shed 2 bases and J shed 11 bases, with 10 bases lying between them. Germline CDR1 is GTSNPN and CDR2 is SVGIG (reference sequence).

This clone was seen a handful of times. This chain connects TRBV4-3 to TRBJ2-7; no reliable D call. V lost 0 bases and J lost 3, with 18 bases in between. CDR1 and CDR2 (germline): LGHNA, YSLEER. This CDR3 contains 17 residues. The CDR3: CASSQDWSQPPNYEQYF. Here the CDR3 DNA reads TGCGCCAGCAGCCAAGATTGGTCACAACCTCCGAACTACGAGCAGTACTTC.

The CDR3 protein is CAISESTGGNSPLHF. CDR3 in DNA: TGTGCCATCAGTGAGTCGACAGGGGGGAATTCACCCCTCCACTTT. The chain combines TRBV10-3 with TRBJ1-6, with 9 bases that match TRBD1. Germline trimming cut 0 bases from V and 7 bases from J; bases unmatched to any gene: 1. CDR3 size: 15 residues. Per the germline V gene, CDR1 is ENHRY and CDR2 is SYGVKD.

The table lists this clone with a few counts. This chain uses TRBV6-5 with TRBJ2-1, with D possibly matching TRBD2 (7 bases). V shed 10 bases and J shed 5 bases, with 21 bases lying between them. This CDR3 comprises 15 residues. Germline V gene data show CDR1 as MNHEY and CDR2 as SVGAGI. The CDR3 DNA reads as TGTGCCACCCACAGAAAGGGGGAGGGGGACAATGAGCAGTTCTTC. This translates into CATHRKGEGDNEQFF.

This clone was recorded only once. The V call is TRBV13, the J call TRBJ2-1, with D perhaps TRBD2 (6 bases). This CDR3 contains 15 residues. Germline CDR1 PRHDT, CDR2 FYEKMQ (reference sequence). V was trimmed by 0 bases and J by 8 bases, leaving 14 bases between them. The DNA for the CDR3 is TGTGCCAGCAGCTTAGGCGGGTCAGGGACTCATGAGCAGTTCTTC. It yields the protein CASSLGGSGTHEQFF.

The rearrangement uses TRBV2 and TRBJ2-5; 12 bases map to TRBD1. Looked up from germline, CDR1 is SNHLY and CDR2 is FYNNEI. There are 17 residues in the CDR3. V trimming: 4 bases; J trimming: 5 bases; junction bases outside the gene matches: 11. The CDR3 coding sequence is TGTGCCAGCAGTGGGGCCGGGACAGGGGGCTTTACGGAGACCCAGTACTTC. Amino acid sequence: CASSGAGTGGFTETQYF.

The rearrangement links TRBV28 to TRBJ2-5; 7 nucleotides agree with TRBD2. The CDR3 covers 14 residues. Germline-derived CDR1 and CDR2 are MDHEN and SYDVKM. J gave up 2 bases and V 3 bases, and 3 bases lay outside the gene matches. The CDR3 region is CASSLAGAQETQYF. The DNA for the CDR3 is TGTGCCAGCAGTTTGGCGGGAGCACAAGAGACCCAGTACTTC.

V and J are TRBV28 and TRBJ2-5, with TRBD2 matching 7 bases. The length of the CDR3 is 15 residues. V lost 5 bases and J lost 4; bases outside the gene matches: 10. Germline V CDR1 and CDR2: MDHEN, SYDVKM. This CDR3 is CASSGTIRKAETQYF. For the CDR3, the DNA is TGTGCCAGCAGTGGGACTATCAGAAAGGCAGAGACCCAGTACTTC.

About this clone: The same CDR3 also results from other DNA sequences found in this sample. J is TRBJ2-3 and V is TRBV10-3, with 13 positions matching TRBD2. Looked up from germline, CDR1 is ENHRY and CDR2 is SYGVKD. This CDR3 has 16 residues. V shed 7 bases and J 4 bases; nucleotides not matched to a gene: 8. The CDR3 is CAIKPTSGRSADTQYF. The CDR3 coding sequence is TGTGCCATCAAGCCGACTAGCGGGAGGTCGGCAGATACGCAGTATTTT.

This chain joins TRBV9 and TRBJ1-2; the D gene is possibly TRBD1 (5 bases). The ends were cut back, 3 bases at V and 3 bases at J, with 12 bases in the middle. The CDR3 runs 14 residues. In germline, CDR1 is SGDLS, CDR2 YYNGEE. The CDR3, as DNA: TGTGCCAGCAGCGCCAGGGATGGCGACTATGGCTACACCTTC. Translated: CASSARDGDYGYTF.

The CDR3 is CASSGDRVIGYEQYF. The CDR3 nucleotides read TGTGCCAGCAGTGGTGACAGGGTAATCGGCTACGAGCAGTACTTC. This chain uses TRBV2 with TRBJ2-7, with 7 bases that match TRBD1. Germline assignment: CDR1 SNHLY and CDR2 FYNNEI. V lost 4 bases, J lost 3 bases, and 9 bases stayed unmatched. The CDR3 runs to 15 residues.

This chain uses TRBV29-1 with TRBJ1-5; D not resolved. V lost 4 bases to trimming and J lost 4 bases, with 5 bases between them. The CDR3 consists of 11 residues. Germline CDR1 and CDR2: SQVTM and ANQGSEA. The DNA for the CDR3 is TGCAGCGTTGGCGAGAATCAGCCCCAGCATTTT. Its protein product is CSVGENQPQHF.

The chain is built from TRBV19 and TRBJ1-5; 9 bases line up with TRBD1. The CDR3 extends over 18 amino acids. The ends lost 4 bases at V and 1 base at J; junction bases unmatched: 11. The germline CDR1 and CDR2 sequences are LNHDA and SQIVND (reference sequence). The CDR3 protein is CASSRGSTGGLSNQPQHF. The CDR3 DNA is TGTGCCAGTAGTAGAGGGTCTACAGGGGGCCTCAGCAATCAGCCCCAGCATTTT.

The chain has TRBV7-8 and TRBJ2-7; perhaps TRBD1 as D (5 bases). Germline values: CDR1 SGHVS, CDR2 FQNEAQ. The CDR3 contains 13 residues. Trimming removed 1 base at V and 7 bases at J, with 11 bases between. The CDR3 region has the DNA TGTGCCAGCAGCTTAGGGGGCCCAAGGGAGCAGTACTTC. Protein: CASSLGGPREQYF.

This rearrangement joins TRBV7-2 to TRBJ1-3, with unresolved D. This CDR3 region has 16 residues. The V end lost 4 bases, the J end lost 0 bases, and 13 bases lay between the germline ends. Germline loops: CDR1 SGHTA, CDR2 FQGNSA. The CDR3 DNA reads TGTGCCAGCAGCTCGTTCCTTGTTAACTCTGGAAACACCATATATTTT. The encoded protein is CASSSFLVNSGNTIYF.

In DNA, the CDR3 is TGTGCCTGGAGTGAGCTAGCAAGCGGCTACACCTTC. It translates to CAWSELASGYTF. The J gene is TRBJ1-2, the V gene TRBV30; D unresolved. This CDR3 region has 12 residues. The V gene lost 1 base and the J gene lost 8 bases, with 11 bases spanning the gap. Germline lookup yields CDR1 GTSNPN and CDR2 SVGIG (reference sequence). Complete variable domain (other parts from reference TRBV30 and TRBJ1-2): SQTIHQWPATLVQPVGSPLSLECTVEGTSNPNLYWYRQAAGRGLQLLFYSVGIGQISSEVPQNLSASRPQDRQFILSSKKLLLSDSGFYLCAWSELASGYTFGSGTRLTVV.

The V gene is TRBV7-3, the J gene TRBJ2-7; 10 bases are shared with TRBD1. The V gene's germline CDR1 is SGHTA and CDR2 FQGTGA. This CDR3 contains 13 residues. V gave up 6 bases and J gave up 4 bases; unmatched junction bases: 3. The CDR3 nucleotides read TGTGCCAGCAGTGACAGGGGGCGGTACGAGCAGTACTTC. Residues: CASSDRGRYEQYF. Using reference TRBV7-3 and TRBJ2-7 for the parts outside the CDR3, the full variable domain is GAGVSQTPSNKVTEKGKYVELRCDPISGHTALYWYRQSLGQGPEFLIYFQGTGAADDSGLPNDRFFAVRPEGSVSTLKIQRTERGDSAVYLCASSDRGRYEQYFGPGTRLTVT.

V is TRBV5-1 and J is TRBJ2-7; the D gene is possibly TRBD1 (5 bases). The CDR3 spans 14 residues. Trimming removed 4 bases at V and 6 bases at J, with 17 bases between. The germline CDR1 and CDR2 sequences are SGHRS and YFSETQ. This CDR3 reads CASSKLQANPEQYF. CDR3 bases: TGCGCCAGCAGCAAGTTACAGGCAAACCCCGAGCAGTACTTC.

The CDR3 spells CASSLVGTGGGTEQFF. The CDR3 nucleotides read TGTGCCAGCAGCCTGGTAGGGACAGGGGGCGGTACTGAGCAGTTCTTC. The chain recombines TRBV9 with TRBJ2-1; TRBD1 agrees at 12 bases. After removal of 4 bases from V and 9 bases from J, the junction contained 11 bases not matched to a gene. Germline values: CDR1 SGDLS, CDR2 YYNGEE. CDR3 length: 16 residues.

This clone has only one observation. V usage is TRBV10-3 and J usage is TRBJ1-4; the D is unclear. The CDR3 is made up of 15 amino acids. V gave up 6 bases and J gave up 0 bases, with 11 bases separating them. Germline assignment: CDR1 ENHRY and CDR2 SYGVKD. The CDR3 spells CAISPQVATNEKLFF. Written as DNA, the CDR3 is TGTGCCATCAGCCCCCAGGTGGCAACTAATGAAAAACTGTTTTTT.